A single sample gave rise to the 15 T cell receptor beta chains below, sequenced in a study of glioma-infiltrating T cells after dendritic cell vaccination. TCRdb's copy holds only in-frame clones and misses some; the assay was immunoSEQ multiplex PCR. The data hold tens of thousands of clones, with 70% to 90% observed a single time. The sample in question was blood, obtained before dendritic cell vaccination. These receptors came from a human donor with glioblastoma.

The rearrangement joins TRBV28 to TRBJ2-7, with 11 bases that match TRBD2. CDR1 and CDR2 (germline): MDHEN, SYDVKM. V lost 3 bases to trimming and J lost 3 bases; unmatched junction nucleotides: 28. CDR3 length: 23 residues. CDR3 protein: CASSLGHTGGLAGGNMPLYEQYF. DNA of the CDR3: TGTGCCAGCAGTTTGGGGCATACAGGGGGCCTAGCGGGAGGAAACATGCCCCTCTACGAGCAGTACTTC.

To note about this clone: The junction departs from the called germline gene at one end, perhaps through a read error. CDR3 coding DNA: TGTGCTAGCAGCTTAGCTAGCGGGGGGCTCGATGAGCAGTTCTTC. Translating it yields CASSLASGGLDEQFF. The V call is TRBV7-7, the J call TRBJ2-1; 11 positions agree with TRBD2. The CDR3 is 15 amino acids. Germline CDR1 is SSHAT and CDR2 is FNYEAQ (reference sequence).

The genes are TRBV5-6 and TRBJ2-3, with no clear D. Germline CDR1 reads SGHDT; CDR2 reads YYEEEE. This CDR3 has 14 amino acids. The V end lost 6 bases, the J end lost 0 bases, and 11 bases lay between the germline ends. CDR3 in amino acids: CASTYVRSTDTQYF. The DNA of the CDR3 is TGTGCCAGCACTTACGTTAGAAGCACAGATACGCAGTATTTT.

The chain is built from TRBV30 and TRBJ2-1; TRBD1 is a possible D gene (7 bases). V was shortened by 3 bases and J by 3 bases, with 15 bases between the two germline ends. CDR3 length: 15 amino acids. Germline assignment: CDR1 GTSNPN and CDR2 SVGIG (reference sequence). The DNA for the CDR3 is TGTGCCTGGAGCCTTGGACAGGAGGGCTACAATGAGCAGTTCTTC. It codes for CAWSLGQEGYNEQFF.

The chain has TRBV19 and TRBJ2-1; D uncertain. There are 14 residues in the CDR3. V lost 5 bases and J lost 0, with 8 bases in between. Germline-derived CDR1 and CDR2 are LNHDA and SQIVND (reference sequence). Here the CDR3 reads CASSAVGSYNEQFF. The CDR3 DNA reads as TGTGCCAGTAGTGCGGTGGGCTCCTACAATGAGCAGTTCTTC.

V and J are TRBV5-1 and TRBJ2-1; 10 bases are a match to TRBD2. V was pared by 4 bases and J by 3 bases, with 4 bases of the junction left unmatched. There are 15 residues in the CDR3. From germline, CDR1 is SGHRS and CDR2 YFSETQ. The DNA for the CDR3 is TGCGCCAGCAGCCGAGCGGGAGGGGGCTACAATGAGCAGTTCTTC. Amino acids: CASSRAGGGYNEQFF.

The CDR3 is CASSPEGGIPSGANVLTF. The CDR3 DNA sequence: TGTGCCAGCAGTCCAGAGGGGGGGATCCCCTCTGGGGCCAACGTCCTGACTTTC. V and J are TRBV27 and TRBJ2-6; a possible D gene is TRBD2 (7 bases). CDR1 is MNHEY, CDR2 SMNVEV, per germline (reference sequence). This CDR3 has 18 residues. The V and J ends lost 5 bases and 0 bases respectively, with 17 bases between them.

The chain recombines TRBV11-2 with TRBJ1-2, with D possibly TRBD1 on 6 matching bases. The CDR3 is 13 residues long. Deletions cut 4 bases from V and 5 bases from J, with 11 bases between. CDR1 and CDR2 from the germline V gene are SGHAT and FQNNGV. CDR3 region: CASSSTGPYGYTF. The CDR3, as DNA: TGTGCCAGCAGCTCGACAGGACCTTATGGCTACACCTTC.

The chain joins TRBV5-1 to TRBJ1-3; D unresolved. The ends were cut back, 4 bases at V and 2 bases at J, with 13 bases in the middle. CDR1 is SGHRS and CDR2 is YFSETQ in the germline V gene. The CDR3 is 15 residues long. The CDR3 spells CASSPDIVAGNTIYF. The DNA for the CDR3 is TGCGCCAGCAGCCCCGACATCGTGGCTGGAAACACCATATATTTT.

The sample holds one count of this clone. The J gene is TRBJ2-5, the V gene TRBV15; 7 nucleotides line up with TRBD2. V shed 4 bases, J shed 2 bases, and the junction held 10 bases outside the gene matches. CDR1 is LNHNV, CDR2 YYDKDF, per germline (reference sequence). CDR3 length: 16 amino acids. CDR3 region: CATSIGGMGGQETQYF. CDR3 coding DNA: TGTGCCACCAGCATAGGCGGGATGGGGGGGCAAGAGACCCAGTACTTC. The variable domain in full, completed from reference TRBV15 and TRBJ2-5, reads DAMVIQNPRYQVTQFGKPVTLSCSQTLNHNVMYWYQQKSSQAPKLLFHYYDKDFNNEADTPDNFQSRRPNTSFCFLDIRSPGLGDTAMYLCATSIGGMGGQETQYFGPGTRLLVL.

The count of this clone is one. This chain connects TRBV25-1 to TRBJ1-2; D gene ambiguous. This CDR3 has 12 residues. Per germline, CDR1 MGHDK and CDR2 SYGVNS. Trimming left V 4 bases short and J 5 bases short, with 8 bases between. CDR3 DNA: TGTGCCAGCAGTGGTCAGGTGTATGGCTACACCTTC. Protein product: CASSGQVYGYTF.

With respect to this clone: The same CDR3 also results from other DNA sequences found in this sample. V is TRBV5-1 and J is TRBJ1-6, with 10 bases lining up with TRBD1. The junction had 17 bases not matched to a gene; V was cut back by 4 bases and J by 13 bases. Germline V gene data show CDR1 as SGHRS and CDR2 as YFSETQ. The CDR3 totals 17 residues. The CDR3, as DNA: TGCGCCAGCAGCCCATCGGGACAGGGGTCAAGTGGATCCCCCCTCCACTTT. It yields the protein CASSPSGQGSSGSPLHF. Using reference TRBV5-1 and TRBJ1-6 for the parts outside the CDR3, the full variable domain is KAGVTQTPRYLIKTRGQQVTLSCSPISGHRSVSWYQQTPGQGLQFLFEYFSETQRNKGNFPGRFSGRQFSNSRSEMNVSTLELGDSALYLCASSPSGQGSSGSPLHFGNGTRLTVT.

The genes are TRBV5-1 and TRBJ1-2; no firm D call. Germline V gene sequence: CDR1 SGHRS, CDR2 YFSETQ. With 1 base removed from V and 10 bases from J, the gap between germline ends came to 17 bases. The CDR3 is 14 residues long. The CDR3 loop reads CASSLFGSHGDYTF. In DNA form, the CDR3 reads TGCGCCAGCAGCTTGTTCGGCAGCCATGGAGACTACACCTTC.

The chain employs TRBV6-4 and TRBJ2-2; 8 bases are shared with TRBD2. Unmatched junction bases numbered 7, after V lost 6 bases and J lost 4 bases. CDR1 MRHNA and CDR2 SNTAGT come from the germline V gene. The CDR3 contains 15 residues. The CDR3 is CASSPTGTSTGELFF. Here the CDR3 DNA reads TGTGCCAGCAGCCCCACCGGGACTAGCACCGGGGAGCTGTTTTTT.

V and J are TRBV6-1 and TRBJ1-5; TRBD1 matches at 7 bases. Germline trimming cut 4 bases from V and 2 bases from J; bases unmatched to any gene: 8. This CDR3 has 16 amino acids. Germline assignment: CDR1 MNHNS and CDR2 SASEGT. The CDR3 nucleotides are TGTGCCAGCAGTGGACAGGGTTTTCTGGGCAATCAGCCCCAGCATTTT. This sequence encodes CASSGQGFLGNQPQHF.